This TCR beta chain derives from a study of T cell repertoires in cytomegalovirus infection. As for the study in general: Signatures in public TCR beta sequences pointed to both CMV infection and matching HLA type. Study results and limitations: In two of eight donors, the top clonotype was HLA-C-restricted CMV-specific. Carriers of CMV and the relevant HLA type were discriminated by public TCR beta frequency.

This clonotype was detected many times. Its antigen is still unknown. The ends were cut back, 0 bases at V and 7 bases at J, with 18 bases in the middle. The germline V gene encodes CDR1 SGHVS and CDR2 FNYEAQ. The CDR3 sequence is 17 residues long. TCRdb re-called the reads through MiXCR, storing one row per CDR3 protein. The data contain 490,000 or so distinct CDR3 sequences, over 9% of them singletons. This chain connects TRBV7-6 to TRBJ1-4, with D perhaps TRBD1 (6 bases). The clonotype was recovered from a human donor in good health (CMV status not recorded). Some clones in this sample may be carry-over from other donors' samples. Material: PBMCs. The CDR3 sequence is CASSLATNTGLGEKLFF. CDR3 coding DNA: TGTGCCAGCAGCTTAGCGACCAATACAGGGCTGGGTGAAAAACTGTTTTTT.